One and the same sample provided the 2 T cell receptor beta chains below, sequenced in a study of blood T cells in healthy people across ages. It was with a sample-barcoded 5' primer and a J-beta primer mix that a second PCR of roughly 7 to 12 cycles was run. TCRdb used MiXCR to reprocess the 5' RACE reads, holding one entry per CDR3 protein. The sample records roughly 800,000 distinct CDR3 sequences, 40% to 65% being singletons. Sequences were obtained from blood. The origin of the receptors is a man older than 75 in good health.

This CDR3 is CASHRDLPTYEQYF. The CDR3 nucleotides read TGTGCCAGCCATCGGGACTTACCCACCTACGAGCAGTACTTC. V is TRBV6-2 or TRBV6-3 and J is TRBJ2-7, with D possibly TRBD2 on 6 matching bases. The CDR3 contains 14 residues. The germline V gene encodes CDR1 MNHEY and CDR2 SVGEGT. Trimming cost V 8 bases and J 2 bases, with 16 bases left between them.

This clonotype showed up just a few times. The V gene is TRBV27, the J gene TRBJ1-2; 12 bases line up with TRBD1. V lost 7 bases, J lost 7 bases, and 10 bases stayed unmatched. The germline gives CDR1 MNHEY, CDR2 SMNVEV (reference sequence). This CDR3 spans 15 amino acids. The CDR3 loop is CASMSFQGQGAGYTF. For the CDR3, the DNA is TGTGCCAGCATGTCCTTCCAGGGACAGGGGGCTGGCTACACCTTC.